The 17 T cell receptor beta chains given below trace back to one sample, sequenced in a study of T cell changes during pregnancy in multiple sclerosis. Assay: immunoSEQ multiplex PCR; the TCRdb copy retains only in-frame clones and omits some. The sample lists tens of thousands of clones, about 89% occurring once. The starting material was CD8+ T cells from peripheral blood mononuclear cells, obtained in the first trimester of pregnancy. The receptor source for this set is a female donor with multiple sclerosis, enrolled in a pregnancy study.

The V gene is TRBV28, the J gene TRBJ2-1; 10 positions match TRBD2. CDR1 is MDHEN, CDR2 SYDVKM, per germline. CDR3 length equals 13 residues. Trimming cost V 6 bases and J 8 bases; bases outside gene matches: 4. CDR3 in DNA: TGTGCCAGCAGAGCTAGCGGGAGTCATGAGCAGTTCTTC. Amino acids: CASRASGSHEQFF.

The chain couples TRBV4-3 to TRBJ2-1, with D hard to call. V shed 0 bases and J shed 2 bases, with 17 bases lying between them. Germline loops: CDR1 LGHNA, CDR2 YSLEER. CDR3 length equals 18 residues. The CDR3 nucleotides read TGCGCCAGCAGCCAAGAGAACTGGAGCCCATTTCCCTACAATGAGCAGTTCTTC. Residues: CASSQENWSPFPYNEQFF.

V and J are TRBV28 and TRBJ2-1, with 13 nucleotides matching TRBD2. The CDR3 sequence is 16 residues long. V was pared by 4 bases and J by 4 bases, with 4 bases of the junction left unmatched. CDR1 is MDHEN, CDR2 SYDVKM, per germline. CDR3 sequence reads: CASSSRTSGSYNEQFF. The CDR3 DNA reads as TGTGCCAGCAGTTCTAGGACTAGCGGGAGTTACAATGAGCAGTTCTTC.

The rearrangement uses TRBV14 and TRBJ2-1; 9 positions match TRBD2. The V and J ends lost 4 bases and 4 bases, in that order; junction bases with no gene match: 11. Germline CDR1 reads SGHDN; CDR2 reads FVKESK. The CDR3 is 17 amino acids. CDR3 residues: CASSRAGLAIFYNEQFF. CDR3 sequence (DNA): TGTGCCAGCAGCCGGGCGGGACTAGCTATCTTTTACAATGAGCAGTTCTTC.

The chain links TRBV29-1 to TRBJ2-7; 8 positions match TRBD1. Unmatched junction bases numbered 9, after V lost 3 bases and J lost 2 bases. The CDR3 is 15 residues long. Looked up from germline, CDR1 is SQVTM and CDR2 is ANQGSEA. In DNA, the CDR3 is TGCAGCGTTGATGGGGTGACAGGGGTTCCCTACGAGCAGTACTTC. It codes for CSVDGVTGVPYEQYF.

The chain uses TRBV7-9 and TRBJ1-2; 7 nucleotides agree with TRBD1. Trimming cost V 5 bases and J 1 base; bases outside gene matches: 7. In germline, CDR1 is SEHNR, CDR2 FQNEAQ (reference sequence). The CDR3 extends over 15 amino acids. The CDR3: CASSRDSSLNYGYTF. The CDR3 DNA is TGTGCCAGCAGCCGGGACAGCTCCCTTAACTATGGCTACACCTTC.

This chain joins TRBV30 and TRBJ2-6; 10 bases line up with TRBD2. This CDR3 is built from 15 residues. The V and J ends lost 4 bases and 3 bases, in that order; junction bases with no gene match: 3. Germline loops: CDR1 GTSNPN, CDR2 SVGIG (reference sequence). CDR3 nucleotides: TGTGCCTGGACTAGCGGGAGAATTGGGGCCAACGTCCTGACTTTC. Amino acids: CAWTSGRIGANVLTF.

The J gene is TRBJ2-2, the V gene TRBV4-3; tentatively, D is TRBD2 (5 bases). The ends were cut back, 5 bases at V and 4 bases at J, with 17 bases in the middle. Germline V gives CDR1 LGHNA, CDR2 YSLEER. This CDR3 contains 16 residues. For the CDR3, the DNA is TGCGCCAGCAGCGTACTGGGAGCGGCGGGCACCGGGGAGCTGTTTTTT. This codes for CASSVLGAAGTGELFF.

V usage is TRBV10-3 and J usage is TRBJ1-3; tentative D call: TRBD1 (5 bases). Germline loops: CDR1 ENHRY, CDR2 SYGVKD. This CDR3 is built from 11 residues. CDR3: CGGGAGNTIYF. The CDR3 bases are TGTGGCGGGGGGGCTGGAAACACCATATATTTT.

V usage is TRBV7-6 and J usage is TRBJ2-7; D is perhaps TRBD1 (6 bases). CDR1 is SGHVS, CDR2 FNYEAQ, per germline. The ends were cut back, 5 bases at V and 2 bases at J, with 13 bases in the middle. The CDR3 runs 14 residues. The CDR3 DNA follows: TGTGCCAGCAGCCCACAGGGAGAACCCTACGAGCAGTACTTC. Protein product: CASSPQGEPYEQYF.

The gene calls are TRBV30 and TRBJ2-7; TRBD1 matches 8 bases. V trimming: 2 bases; J trimming: 1 base; junction bases outside the gene matches: 4. This CDR3 has 14 amino acids. Germline V gives CDR1 GTSNPN, CDR2 SVGIG (reference sequence). The CDR3: CAWSTRQGSYEQYF. CDR3 in DNA: TGTGCCTGGAGTACCCGACAGGGGTCCTACGAGCAGTACTTC.

This rearrangement joins TRBV11-2 to TRBJ2-1, with 9 bases aligning to TRBD2. Germline CDR1 reads SGHAT; CDR2 reads FQNNGV. Germline trimming cut 2 bases from V and 8 bases from J; bases unmatched to any gene: 4. The CDR3 covers 14 residues. CDR3 sequence: CASSLSGGTHEQFF. Here the CDR3 DNA reads TGTGCCAGCAGCTTAAGCGGGGGGACCCATGAGCAGTTCTTC.

This chain uses TRBV5-6 with TRBJ2-3; 8 nucleotides line up with TRBD2. This CDR3 region has 15 residues. With V trimmed by 5 bases and J by 3 bases, 8 bases remained unmatched. Germline V gene sequence: CDR1 SGHDT, CDR2 YYEEEE. CDR3 amino acids: CASSSGLAPTDTQYF. Here the CDR3 DNA reads TGTGCCAGCAGTTCCGGACTAGCCCCAACAGATACGCAGTATTTT. Drawing the rest from reference TRBV5-6 and TRBJ2-3, the complete variable domain is DAGVTQSPTHLIKTRGQQVTLRCSPKSGHDTVSWYQQALGQGPQFIFQYYEEEERQRGNFPDRFSGHQFPNYSSELNVNALLLGDSALYLCASSSGLAPTDTQYFGPGTRLTVL.

This chain links TRBV6-1 with TRBJ2-7; 11 bases agree with TRBD2. The ends lost 7 bases at V and 3 bases at J; junction bases unmatched: 8. The CDR3 sequence is 15 residues long. The germline CDR1 and CDR2 sequences are MNHNS and SASEGT. CDR3 protein: CASTLLAGGGYEQYF. CDR3 DNA sequence: TGTGCCAGCACCCTGCTAGCGGGAGGAGGCTACGAGCAGTACTTC.

The sample holds a few counts of this clone. The J gene is TRBJ2-3, the V gene TRBV5-4; 8 bases line up with TRBD2. The length of the CDR3 is 15 residues. Looked up from germline, CDR1 is SGHNT and CDR2 is YYREEE (reference sequence). The ends lost 2 bases at V and 4 bases at J; junction bases unmatched: 6. CDR3 loop: CASSLSGGPSDTQYF. For the CDR3, the DNA is TGTGCCAGCAGCTTATCGGGAGGGCCCTCAGATACGCAGTATTTT.

The chain has TRBV7-2 and TRBJ2-1; D remains unclear. This CDR3 spans 14 amino acids. Germline assignment: CDR1 SGHTA and CDR2 FQGNSA. Trimming took 1 base from V and 3 from J, leaving 7 bases between them. CDR3 DNA: TGTGCCAGCAGCTTAGATCTCGTCTACAATGAGCAGTTCTTC. Its protein is CASSLDLVYNEQFF.

V and J are TRBV15 and TRBJ2-7, with D perhaps matching TRBD2 (6 bases). Germline-derived CDR1 and CDR2 are LNHNV and YYDKDF (reference sequence). The V end was cut by 0 bases, the J end by 5 bases, with 11 bases between. CDR3 length: 14 residues. CDR3 sequence: CATSRDGGIDEQYF. The DNA of the CDR3 is TGTGCCACCAGCAGAGATGGAGGGATCGACGAGCAGTACTTC.